A single T cell receptor beta chain is shown here with its context. The antigen is not known. V was shortened by 3 bases and J by 5 bases, with 19 bases between the two germline ends. This CDR3 spans 17 amino acids. Germline V gene sequence: CDR1 KGHSH, CDR2 LQKENI. Antigen-specific CD4+ T cells were first expanded with viral peptide pools by the ViraFEST assay and only then sequenced. Cultured cells yielded isolated CD4+ T cells after less than 11 days. Their SARS-CoV-2 infection, verified by PCR, occurred between March and December 2020. Half-medium replacement with IL-2 medium occurred on days 3 and 7. These data are taken from a study of vaccination effects on CD4 cells after COVID-19. Study results and limitations: In convalescents, post-vaccine spike-reactive clones were mainly new clones induced by vaccination.

Produced via immunoSEQ multiplex PCR; TCRdb's table is partial and in-frame only. The sample consists of roughly 57,000 clones, more than 75% of them appearing once. The starting material was CD4+ T cells from PBMCs cultured with HIV peptides, obtained before COVID-19 vaccination. Stated subset: HIV-1 Nef peptide pool negative control/reference culture. The TCR comes from a human donor who had a prior SARS-CoV-2 infection. The V call is TRBV18, the J call TRBJ2-2; D tentatively fits TRBD1 or TRBD2 (5 bases each). The CDR3 here is CASSPPRGPPITGELFF. The CDR3 bases are TGTGCCAGCTCACCCCCCCGGGGACCCCCGATTACCGGGGAGCTGTTTTTT.